The present T cell receptor (beta chain) was sequenced within a study of control samples from healthy donors and cancer patients. TCRdb keeps only in-frame clones here, not all; method: immunoSEQ multiplex PCR. The sample includes 61,000 or so clones, 85% to 90% of them seen just once. This TCR was sampled from a man aged 60-69 years with colorectal cancer. Sequencing was performed on PBMCs.

CDR3 protein: CASSLASGEYNEQFF. CDR3 DNA sequence: TGCGCCAGCAGCTTGGCGTCAGGGGAGTACAATGAGCAGTTCTTC. The chain links TRBV5-1 to TRBJ2-1; D is possibly TRBD1 (6 bases). The length of the CDR3 is 15 residues. Trimming took off 0 bases at V and 4 bases at J, with 11 bases between the two ends. CDR1 is SGHRS, CDR2 YFSETQ, per germline. The full variable domain, completed using reference TRBV5-1 and TRBJ2-1, is KAGVTQTPRYLIKTRGQQVTLSCSPISGHRSVSWYQQTPGQGLQFLFEYFSETQRNKGNFPGRFSGRQFSNSRSEMNVSTLELGDSALYLCASSLASGEYNEQFFGPGTRLTVL.